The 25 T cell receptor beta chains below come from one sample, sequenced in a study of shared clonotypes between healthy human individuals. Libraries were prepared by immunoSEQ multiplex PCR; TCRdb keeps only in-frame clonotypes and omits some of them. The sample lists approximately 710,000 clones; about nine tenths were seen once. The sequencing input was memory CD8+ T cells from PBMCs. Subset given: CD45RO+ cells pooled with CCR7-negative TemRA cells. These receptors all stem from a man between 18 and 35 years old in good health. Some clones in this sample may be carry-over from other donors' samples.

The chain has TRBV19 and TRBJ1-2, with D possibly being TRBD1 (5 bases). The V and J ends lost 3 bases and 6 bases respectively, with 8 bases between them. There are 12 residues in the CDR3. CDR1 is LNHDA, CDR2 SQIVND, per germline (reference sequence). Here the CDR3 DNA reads TGTGCCAGTAGTATGGACATCAATGGCTACACCTTC. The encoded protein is CASSMDINGYTF.

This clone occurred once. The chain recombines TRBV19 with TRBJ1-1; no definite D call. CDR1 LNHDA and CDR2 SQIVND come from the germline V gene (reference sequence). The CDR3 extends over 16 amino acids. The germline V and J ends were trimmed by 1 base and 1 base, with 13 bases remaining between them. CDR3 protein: CASSIVSGWGNTEAFF. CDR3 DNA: TGTGCCAGTAGTATAGTATCAGGCTGGGGGAACACTGAAGCTTTCTTT. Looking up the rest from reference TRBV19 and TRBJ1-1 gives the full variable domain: DGGITQSPKYLFRKEGQNVTLSCEQNLNHDAMYWYRQDPGQGLRLIYYSQIVNDFQKGDIAEGYSVSREKKESFPLTVTSAQKNPTAFYLCASSIVSGWGNTEAFFGQGTRLTVV.

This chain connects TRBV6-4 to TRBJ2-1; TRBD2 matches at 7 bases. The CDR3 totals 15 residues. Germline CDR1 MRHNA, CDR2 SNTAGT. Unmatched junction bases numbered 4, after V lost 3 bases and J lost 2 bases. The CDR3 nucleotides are TGTGCCAGCAGTGAAGGGCGGGGGACCTACAATGAGCAGTTCTTC. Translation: CASSEGRGTYNEQFF.

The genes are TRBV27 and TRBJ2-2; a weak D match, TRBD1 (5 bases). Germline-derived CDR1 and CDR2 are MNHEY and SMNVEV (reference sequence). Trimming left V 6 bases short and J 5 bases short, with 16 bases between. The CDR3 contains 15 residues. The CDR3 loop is CASSPIGPGTGELFF. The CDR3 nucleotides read TGTGCCAGCAGCCCAATAGGCCCAGGGACCGGGGAGCTGTTTTTT.

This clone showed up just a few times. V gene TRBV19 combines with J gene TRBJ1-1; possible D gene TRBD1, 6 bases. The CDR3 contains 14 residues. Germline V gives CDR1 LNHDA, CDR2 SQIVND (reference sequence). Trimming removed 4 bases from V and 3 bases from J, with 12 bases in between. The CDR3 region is CASSTQGLDTEAFF. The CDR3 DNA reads TGTGCCAGTAGTACACAGGGACTGGACACTGAAGCTTTCTTT.

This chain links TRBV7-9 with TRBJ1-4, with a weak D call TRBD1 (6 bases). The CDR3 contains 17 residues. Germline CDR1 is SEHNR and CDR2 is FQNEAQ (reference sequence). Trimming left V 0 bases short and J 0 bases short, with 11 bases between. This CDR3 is CASSLALGAATNEKLFF. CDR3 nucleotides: TGTGCCAGCAGCTTAGCGCTGGGGGCAGCAACTAATGAAAAACTGTTTTTT. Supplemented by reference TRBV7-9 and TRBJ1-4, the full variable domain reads DTGVSQNPRHKITKRGQNVTFRCDPISEHNRLYWYRQTLGQGPEFLTYFQNEAQLEKSRLLSDRFSAERPKGSFSTLEIQRTEQGDSAMYLCASSLALGAATNEKLFFGSGTQLSVL.

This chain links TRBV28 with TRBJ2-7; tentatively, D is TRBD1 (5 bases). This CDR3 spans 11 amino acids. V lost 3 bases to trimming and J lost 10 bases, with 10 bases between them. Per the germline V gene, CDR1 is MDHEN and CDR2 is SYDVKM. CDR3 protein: CASSFGAVQYF. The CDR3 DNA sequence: TGTGCCAGCAGTTTTGGGGCCGTCCAGTACTTC.

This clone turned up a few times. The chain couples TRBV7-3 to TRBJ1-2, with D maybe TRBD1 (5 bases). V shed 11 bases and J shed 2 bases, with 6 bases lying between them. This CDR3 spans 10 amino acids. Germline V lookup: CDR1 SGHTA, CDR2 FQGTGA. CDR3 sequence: CARGNYGYTF. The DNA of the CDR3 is TGTGCCCGGGGGAACTATGGCTACACCTTC.

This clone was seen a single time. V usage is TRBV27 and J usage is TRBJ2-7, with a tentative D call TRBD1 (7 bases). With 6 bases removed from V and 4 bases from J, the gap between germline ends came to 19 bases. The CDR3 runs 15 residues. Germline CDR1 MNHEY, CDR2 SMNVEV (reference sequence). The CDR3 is CASRVRGTALYEQYF. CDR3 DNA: TGTGCCAGCAGAGTACGGGGGACAGCGCTTTACGAGCAGTACTTC.

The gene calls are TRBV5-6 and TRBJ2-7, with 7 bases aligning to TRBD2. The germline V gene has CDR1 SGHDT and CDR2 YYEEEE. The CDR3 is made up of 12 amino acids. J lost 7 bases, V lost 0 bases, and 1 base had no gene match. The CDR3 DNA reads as TGTGCCAGCAGCTTGGGGCGGGGGGAGCAGTACTTC. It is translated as CASSLGRGEQYF.

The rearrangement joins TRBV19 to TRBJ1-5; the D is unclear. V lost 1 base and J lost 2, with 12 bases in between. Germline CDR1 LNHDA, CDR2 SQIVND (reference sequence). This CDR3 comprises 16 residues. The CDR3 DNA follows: TGTGCCAGTAGTATAGTCTCAGGTTGGGGCAATCAGCCCCAGCATTTT. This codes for CASSIVSGWGNQPQHF.

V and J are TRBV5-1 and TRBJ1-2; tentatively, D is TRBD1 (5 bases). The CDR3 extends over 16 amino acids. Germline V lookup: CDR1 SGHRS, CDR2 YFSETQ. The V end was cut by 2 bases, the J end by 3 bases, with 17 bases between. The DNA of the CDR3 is TGCGCCAGCAGCTTTTCTTCGGCAGGGCCGGACTATGGCTACACCTTC. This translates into CASSFSSAGPDYGYTF.

The CDR3 DNA is TGTGCCAGCAGCCAAGTCAGGAACACTGAAGCTTTCTTT. It yields the protein CASSQVRNTEAFF. The chain has TRBV7-9 and TRBJ1-1; no clear D gene. CDR3 length: 13 residues. The germline V gene has CDR1 SEHNR and CDR2 FQNEAQ (reference sequence). Trimming pared 5 bases from V and 1 base from J, leaving 8 bases between.

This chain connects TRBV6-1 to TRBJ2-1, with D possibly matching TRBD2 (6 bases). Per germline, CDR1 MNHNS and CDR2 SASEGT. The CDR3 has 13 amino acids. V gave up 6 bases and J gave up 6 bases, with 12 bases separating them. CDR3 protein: CASRGRLGNEQFF. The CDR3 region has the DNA TGTGCCAGCAGGGGCAGACTAGGCAATGAGCAGTTCTTC.

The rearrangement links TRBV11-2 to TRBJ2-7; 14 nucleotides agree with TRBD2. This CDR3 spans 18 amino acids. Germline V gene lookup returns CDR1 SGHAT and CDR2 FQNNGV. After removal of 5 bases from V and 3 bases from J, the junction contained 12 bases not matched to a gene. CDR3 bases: TGTGCCAGCAGCCCCTATGCCCGACTAGCGGGAGGGATCTACGAGCAGTACTTC. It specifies CASSPYARLAGGIYEQYF.

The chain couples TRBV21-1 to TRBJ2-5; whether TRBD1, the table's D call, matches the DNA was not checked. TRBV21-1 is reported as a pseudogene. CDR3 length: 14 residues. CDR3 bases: TGTGCCAGCAGCCGGGACACCTACCAAGAGACCCAGTACTTC. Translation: CASSRDTYQETQYF.

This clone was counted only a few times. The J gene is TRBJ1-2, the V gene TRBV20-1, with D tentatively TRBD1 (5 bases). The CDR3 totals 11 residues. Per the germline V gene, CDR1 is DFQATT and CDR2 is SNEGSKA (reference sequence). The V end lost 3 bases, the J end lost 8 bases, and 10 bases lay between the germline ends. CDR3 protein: CSASLGDGYTF. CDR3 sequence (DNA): TGCAGTGCTAGCCTCGGGGACGGCTACACCTTC.

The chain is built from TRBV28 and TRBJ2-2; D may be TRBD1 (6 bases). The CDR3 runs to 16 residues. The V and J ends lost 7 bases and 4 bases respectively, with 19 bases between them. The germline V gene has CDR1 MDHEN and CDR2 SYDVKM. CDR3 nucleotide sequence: TGTGCCAGCACACCCAGCGGCAGGGGAAGCACCGGGGAGCTGTTTTTT. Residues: CASTPSGRGSTGELFF.

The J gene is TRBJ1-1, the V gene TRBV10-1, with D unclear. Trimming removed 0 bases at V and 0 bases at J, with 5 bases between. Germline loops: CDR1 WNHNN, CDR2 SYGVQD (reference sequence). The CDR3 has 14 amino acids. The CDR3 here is CASSESGLNTEAFF. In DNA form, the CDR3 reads TGCGCCAGCAGTGAGTCAGGGTTGAACACTGAAGCTTTCTTT.

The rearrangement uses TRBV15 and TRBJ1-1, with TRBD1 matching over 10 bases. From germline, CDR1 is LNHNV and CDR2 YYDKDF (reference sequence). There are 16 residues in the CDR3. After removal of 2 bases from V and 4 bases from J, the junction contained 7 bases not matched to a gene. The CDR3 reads CATSRSRGQGSTEAFF. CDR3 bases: TGTGCCACCAGCAGATCTCGGGGACAGGGGAGCACTGAAGCTTTCTTT.

The CDR3 reads CASSPGGIYNTEAFF. CDR3 coding DNA: TGTGCCAGCAGTCCTGGCGGGATATACAACACTGAAGCTTTCTTT. The V and J genes are TRBV27 and TRBJ1-1, with no clear D. With 5 bases removed from V and 2 bases from J, the gap between germline ends came to 15 bases. Germline V gene lookup returns CDR1 MNHEY and CDR2 SMNVEV (reference sequence). There are 15 residues in the CDR3.

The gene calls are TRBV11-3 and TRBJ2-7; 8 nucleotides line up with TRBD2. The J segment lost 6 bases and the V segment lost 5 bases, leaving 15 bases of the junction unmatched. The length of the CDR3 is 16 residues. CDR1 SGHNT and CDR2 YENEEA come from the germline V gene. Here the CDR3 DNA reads TGTGCCAGCAGCCGTGGCAGCGGGAGCAGGTTGGGCGAGCAGTACTTC. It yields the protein CASSRGSGSRLGEQYF.

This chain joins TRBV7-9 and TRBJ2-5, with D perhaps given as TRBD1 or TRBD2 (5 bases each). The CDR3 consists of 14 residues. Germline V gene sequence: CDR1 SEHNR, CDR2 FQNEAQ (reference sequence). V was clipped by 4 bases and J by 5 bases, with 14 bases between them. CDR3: CASSSQLGEETQYF. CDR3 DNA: TGTGCCAGCAGCTCTCAGTTGGGGGAGGAGACCCAGTACTTC.

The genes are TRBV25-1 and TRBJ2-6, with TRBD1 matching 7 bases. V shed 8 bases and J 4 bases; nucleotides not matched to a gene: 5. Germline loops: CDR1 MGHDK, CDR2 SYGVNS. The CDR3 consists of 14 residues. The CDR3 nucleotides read TGTGCCAGCCGACAGGGTTCCGGGGCCAACGTCCTGACTTTC. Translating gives CASRQGSGANVLTF.

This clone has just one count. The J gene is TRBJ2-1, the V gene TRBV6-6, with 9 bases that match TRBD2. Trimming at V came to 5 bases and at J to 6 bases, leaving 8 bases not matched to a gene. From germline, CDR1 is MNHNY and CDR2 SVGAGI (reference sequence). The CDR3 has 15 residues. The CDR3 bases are TGTGCCAGCAGTCCCCTGGCGGGAGGGCCCAATGAGCAGTTCTTC. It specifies CASSPLAGGPNEQFF.